The 8 T cell receptor beta chains given below trace back to one sample, sequenced in a study of shared clonotypes between healthy human individuals. Profiling relied on immunoSEQ multiplex PCR, and the TCRdb table lists in-frame clones only, not all of them. The table lists about 96,000 clones, 60% to 75% of them singletons, with approximately 53% in the top ten. Specimen: memory CD8+ T cells sorted from blood. Subset noted: CD45RO+ cells pooled with CCR7-negative TemRA cells. Every receptor here comes from a man under 40 in good health.

A single count supports this clone. A much larger clonotype is one base distant, so this may be a read error. The chain employs TRBV27 and TRBJ2-1; D is perhaps TRBD1 (6 bases). CDR1 and CDR2 (germline): MNHEY, SMNVEV (reference sequence). The CDR3 consists of 16 residues. The chain's CDR3 is CAISLLGHNVGDEQFF. Written as DNA, the CDR3 is TGTGCCATCAGTTTATTGGGACATAACGTGGGTGATGAGCAGTTCTTC.

This chain's CDR3 is CASSLGGLRDQFF. For the CDR3, the DNA is TGTGCCAGCAGCTTGGGGGGTCTGCGGGACCAGTTCTTC. The genes are TRBV5-6 and TRBJ2-1; D is possibly TRBD2 (6 bases). Germline CDR1 and CDR2: SGHDT and YYEEEE. The CDR3 has 13 residues. The V end was cut by 0 bases, the J end by 13 bases, with 14 bases between.

The gene calls are TRBV11-2 and TRBJ2-5; 8 bases align to TRBD1. The ends lost 4 bases at V and 0 bases at J; junction bases unmatched: 13. CDR3 length: 18 amino acids. CDR1 is SGHAT and CDR2 is FQNNGV in the germline V gene. DNA for the CDR3: TGTGCCAGCAGCTCCATGCAGGCGGGACAGGCGGACCAAGAGACCCAGTACTTC. It codes for CASSSMQAGQADQETQYF.

J is TRBJ1-1 and V is TRBV6-1; D unclear. Trimming cost V 3 bases and J 0 bases, with 11 bases left between them. Germline V gene lookup returns CDR1 MNHNS and CDR2 SASEGT. The CDR3 covers 15 residues. In DNA form, the CDR3 reads TGTGCCAGCAGTGAGGGCCATTTCCTGAACACTGAAGCTTTCTTT. Residues: CASSEGHFLNTEAFF.

This chain connects TRBV21-1 to TRBJ2-1; the D call TRBD1 from the table was never checked on the DNA. TRBV21-1 represents a pseudogene. CDR3 length: 16 residues. The CDR3 DNA reads as TGTGCCAGCAGCAAAGTTCGCAGGGAAAGAAACAATGAGCAGTTCTTC. The encoded protein is CASSKVRRERNNEQFF.

The rearrangement uses TRBV5-4 and TRBJ2-1; 9 nucleotides line up with TRBD1. Germline values: CDR1 SGHNT, CDR2 YYREEE (reference sequence). V lost 0 bases to trimming and J lost 6 bases; unmatched junction nucleotides: 7. This CDR3 has 16 residues. The CDR3 nucleotides are TGTGCCAGCAGCTTGGAGACAGGGGGGGGTGGCAATGAGCAGTTCTTC. Its translation is CASSLETGGGGNEQFF.

This clone appeared a single time. The CDR3 nucleotides read TGTGCCAGCAGTTTATTTGCAGGGGGGGCTTCAGAAGCTTTCTTT. It encodes CASSLFAGGASEAFF. The genes are TRBV28 and TRBJ1-1; 7 nucleotides agree with TRBD1. Per germline, CDR1 MDHEN and CDR2 SYDVKM. CDR3 size: 15 residues. V dropped 1 base and J dropped 8; count of bases not matched to a gene: 10.

This chain connects TRBV19 to TRBJ2-3; D not resolved. The V gene's germline CDR1 is LNHDA and CDR2 SQIVND (reference sequence). Trimming took off 3 bases at V and 1 base at J, with 11 bases between the two ends. There are 15 residues in the CDR3. The CDR3 bases are TGTGCCAGTAGTATCGGAGAGTCGGGCACAGATACGCAGTATTTT. This encodes CASSIGESGTDTQYF.